This TCR beta chain was observed in a study of blood T cell repertoires in COVID-19. Study as a whole: Samples taken during acute and convalescent COVID-19 were collected in the United States, Italy and Spain. In each case, the material was cDNA or gDNA derived from T cells, B-cell-depleted T cells, or PBMCs.

In the authors' methods: Reference gene primers were amplified, and this amplification served to estimate nucleated cell counts. Produced via immunoSEQ multiplex PCR; TCRdb's table is partial and in-frame only. V, J and clone size are those of that table, while D and trimming were read from the DNA. The table records 40,000 to 50,000 clones, about nine tenths of them present only once. Seattle's cohort entered during active infection and was followed longitudinally. The sequence was obtained from a woman older than 75 with COVID-19, enrolled during active disease. The sample was peripheral blood.

The CDR3 protein is CSASERRGIDTIYF. CDR3 DNA: TGCAGTGCTAGTGAAAGGAGAGGGATAGACACCATATATTTT. The rearrangement uses TRBV20-1 and TRBJ1-3, with D unresolved. Trimming took 3 bases from V and 8 from J, leaving 17 bases between them. The CDR3 has 14 amino acids. The germline V gene encodes CDR1 DFQATT and CDR2 SNEGSKA (reference sequence).